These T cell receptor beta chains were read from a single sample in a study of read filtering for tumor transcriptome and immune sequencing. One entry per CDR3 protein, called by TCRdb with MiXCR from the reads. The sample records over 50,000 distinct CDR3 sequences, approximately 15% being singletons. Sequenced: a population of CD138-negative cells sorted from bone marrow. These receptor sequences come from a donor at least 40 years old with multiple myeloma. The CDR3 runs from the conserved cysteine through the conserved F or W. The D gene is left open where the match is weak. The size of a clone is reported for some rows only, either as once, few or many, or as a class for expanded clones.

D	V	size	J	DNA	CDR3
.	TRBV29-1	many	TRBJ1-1	TGCAGCGTTGGCACAGGGAGGGGGACTGAAGCTTTCTTT	CSVGTGRGTEAFF
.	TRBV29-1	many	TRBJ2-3	TGCAGCGTCACACGCCTTGGCACAGATACGCAGTATTTT	CSVTRLGTDTQYF
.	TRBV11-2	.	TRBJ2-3	TGTGCCAGCAGCTTAGTAGCGGTGGAGGGTCTTACGCGGTATTTT	CASSLVAVEGLTRYF
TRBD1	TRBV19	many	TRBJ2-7	TGTGCCAGTAGTGGGACAGGGACGACCTACGAGCAGTACTTC	CASSGTGTTYEQYF
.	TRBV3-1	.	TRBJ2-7	TGTGCCAGCAGCCAAGATCGTGAGGGGCGAGGTTCCTACGAGCAGTACTTC	CASSQDREGRGSYEQYF
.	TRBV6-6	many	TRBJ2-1	TGTGCCAGCAGCCCTTTTTATGAGCAGTTCTTC	CASSPFYEQFF
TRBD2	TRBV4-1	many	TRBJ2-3	TGCGCCAGCAGCCCCCGACTAGCGAGCACAGATACGCAGTATTTT	CASSPRLASTDTQYF
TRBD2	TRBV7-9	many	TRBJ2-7	TGTGCCAGCAGCCCTCGCCCTACCGGGACTAGGTCCTTTCGCGAGCAGTACTTC	CASSPRPTGTRSFREQYF
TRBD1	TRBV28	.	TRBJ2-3	TGTGCCAGCAGTTTGACGAGGACAGGGGACACAGATACGCAGTATTTT	CASSLTRTGDTDTQYF
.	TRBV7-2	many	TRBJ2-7	TGTGCCAGCAGCTTGTCAGGGGACGAGCAGTACTTC	CASSLSGDEQYF
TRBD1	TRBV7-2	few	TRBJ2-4	TGTGCCAGCAGCCCAGACAGGGGTATAGGATACATTCAGTACTTC	CASSPDRGIGYIQYF
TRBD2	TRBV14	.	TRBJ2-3	TGTGCCAGCAGCCAAGATTGGAGCGGGAGTGGGCAAGATACGCAGTATTTT	CASSQDWSGSGQDTQYF
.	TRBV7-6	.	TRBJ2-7	TGTGCCAGCAGCCCCAGGGAGGACACAGCCTACGAGCAGTACTTC	CASSPREDTAYEQYF
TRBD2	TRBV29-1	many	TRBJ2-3	TGCAGCGCTTCACGGGGGGTCGGCACAGATACGCAGTATTTT	CSASRGVGTDTQYF
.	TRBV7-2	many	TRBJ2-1	TGTGCCAGCAGCCCACACCCGCGTGGCCCTCCCGTGCAGTTCTTC	CASSPHPRGPPVQFF
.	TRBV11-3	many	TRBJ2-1	TGTGCCAGCAGCTTAGATTTGGTAGTGATGCGCGATGAGCAGTTCTTC	CASSLDLVVMRDEQFF
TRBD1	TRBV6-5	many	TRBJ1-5	TGTGCCAGCAGTACCCGGTTAGGGGGCTCCAATCAGCCCCAGCATTTT	CASSTRLGGSNQPQHF
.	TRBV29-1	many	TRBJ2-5	TGCAGCGACCGGGACGGACACCAGGCCCAGTACTTC	CSDRDGHQAQYF
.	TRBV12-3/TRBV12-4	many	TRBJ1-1	TGTGCCAGCAGTTTCGGCAGGGTAAACACTGAAGCTTTCTTT	CASSFGRVNTEAFF
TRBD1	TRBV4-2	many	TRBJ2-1	TGTGCCAGCAGCCAAGATAAACGACAGGGGTCCTACAATGAGCAGTTCTTC	CASSQDKRQGSYNEQFF
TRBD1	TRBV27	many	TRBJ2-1	TGTGCCAGCAGTTTGGTCACAGGGACAGGGTACAATGAGCAGTTCTTC	CASSLVTGTGYNEQFF
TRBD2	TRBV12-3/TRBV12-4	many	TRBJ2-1	TGTGCCAGCAGTCTCCCCGCGGGAGAGGTAAATGAGCAGTTCTTC	CASSLPAGEVNEQFF
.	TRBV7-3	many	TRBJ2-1	TGTGCCAGCAGCTTAAAGAGCCCACCCCTGGCCCATGAGCAGTTCTTC	CASSLKSPPLAHEQFF
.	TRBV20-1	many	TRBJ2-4	TGCAGTTTGCAGGGGGGACTAGCCAAAAACATTCAGTACTTC	CSLQGGLAKNIQYF
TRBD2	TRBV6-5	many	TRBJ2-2	TGTGCCAGCAGTTACGCGGGAGGGGCCGGGGAGCTGTTTTTT	CASSYAGGAGELFF
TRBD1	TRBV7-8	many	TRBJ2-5	TGTGCCAGCAGCTTTAGGAATTGGGACAGGGCAGAGACCCAGTACTTC	CASSFRNWDRAETQYF
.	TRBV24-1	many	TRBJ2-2	TGTGCCACCAGTGATCCGATGACAGACACCGGGGAGCTGTTTTTT	CATSDPMTDTGELFF
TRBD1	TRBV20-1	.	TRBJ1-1	TGCAGTGCCACACAGGGGACTGGCGAAGCTTTCTTT	CSATQGTGEAFF
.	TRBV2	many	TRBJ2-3	TGTGCCAGCAGTGTCCGTAGCACAGATACGCAGTATTTT	CASSVRSTDTQYF
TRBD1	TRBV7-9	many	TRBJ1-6	TGTGCCAGCAGCTTAGGAGGGGGCAGGTCACCCCTCCACTTT	CASSLGGGRSPLHF
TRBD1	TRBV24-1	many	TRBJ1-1	TGTGCCACCAGTGAAGGACAGGGTAGGACTGAAGCTTTCTTT	CATSEGQGRTEAFF
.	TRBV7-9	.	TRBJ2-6	TGTGCCAGCAGCATAGCTAGCGCTGGGGCCAACGTCCTGACTTTC	CASSIASAGANVLTF
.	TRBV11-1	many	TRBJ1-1	TGTGCCAGCAGCTTAGACGCGGGCCAGGGGTTGAACACTGAAGCTTTCTTT	CASSLDAGQGLNTEAFF
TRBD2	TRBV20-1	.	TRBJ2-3	TGCAGTGCTAGAGGCCGGACTAGCGGGAGGGCCGTCACAGATACGCAGTATTTT	CSARGRTSGRAVTDTQYF
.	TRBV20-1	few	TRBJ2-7	TGCAGTGCTAGATATATTCAACAGGGATACGAGCAGTACTTC	CSARYIQQGYEQYF
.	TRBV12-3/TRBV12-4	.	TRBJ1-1	TGTGCCAGCAGTACCCGGGGTGTTCGGGAAGCTTTCTTT	CASSTRGVREAFF
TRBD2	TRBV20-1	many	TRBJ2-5	TGCAGTGCTAGATCTAGCGGGCCCCAAGAGACCCAGTACTTC	CSARSSGPQETQYF
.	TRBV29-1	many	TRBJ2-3	TGCAGCGTAACCGACTCCGGCACAGATACGCAGTATTTT	CSVTDSGTDTQYF
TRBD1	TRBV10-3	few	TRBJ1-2	TGTGCCATCGGGCAGGGGGCGGACGCCTATGGCTACACCTTC	CAIGQGADAYGYTF
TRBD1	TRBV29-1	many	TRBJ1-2	TGCAGCGTTGAAGGACAGGGGATGGTAAACTATGGCTACACCTTC	CSVEGQGMVNYGYTF
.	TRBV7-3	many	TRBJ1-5	TGTGCCAGCAGCTTAACGGCCAATCAGCCCCAGCATTTT	CASSLTANQPQHF
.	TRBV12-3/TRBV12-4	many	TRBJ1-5	TGTGCCAGCAGTTTTAGTGGGGCGAATCAGCCCCAGCATTTT	CASSFSGANQPQHF